This T cell receptor beta chain appears in the sequencing data of a study of blood T cell repertoires in COVID-19. Using immunoSEQ multiplex PCR, the repertoire was profiled, and TCRdb retains in-frame clones only, with some absent. The sample lists almost 350,000 clones; around 90% were seen once. Trimming at V came to 0 bases and at J to 2 bases, leaving 2 bases not matched to a gene. CDR1 LNHNV and CDR2 YYDKDF come from the germline V gene (reference sequence). This CDR3 is 16 amino acids long. The sample comprised peripheral blood. This clonotype originated in an older woman with COVID-19, enrolled during active disease. The V gene is TRBV15, the J gene TRBJ2-3; 10 bases align to TRBD1. The CDR3 sequence is CATSREGTGDTDTQYF. CDR3 nucleotide sequence: TGTGCCACCAGCAGAGAAGGGACAGGGGACACAGATACGCAGTATTTT.